This T cell receptor beta chain came from a study of quantifying T cell responses using KT2 cells. Background on the study: RNA was reverse transcribed with TCR alpha and beta constant-region primers. The T4 ligation step was estimated to exceed 8.5% efficiency under optimum conditions.

Known numbers of the T cell clone KT2 were added to PBMC. Fixed numbers of PBMC received varying amounts of KT2 cells. Germline CDR1 reads LGHDT; CDR2 reads YNNKEL (reference sequence). The V gene lost 1 base and the J gene lost 10 bases, with 14 bases spanning the gap. CDR3 length equals 14 residues. An oligo carrying a UMI was ligated to the cDNA 3' end. First-round PCR used 3 to 4 cycles and beta primers RC1.1 and RC1.2 covering TRBC1 and TRBC2. TCRdb re-called the UMI-ligation and nested PCR reads through MiXCR, storing one row per CDR3 protein. This table has about 32,000 distinct CDR3 sequences, 7.3% appearing once.

This sequence joins TRBV3-1 and TRBJ2-1; D not resolved. This receptor was taken from a human donor. Material: PBMCs spiked with cells of the T cell clone KT2. The CDR3 DNA reads TGTGCCAGCAGCCAAGGGAGCTCTACATGGGAGCAGTTCTTC. Protein product: CASSQGSSTWEQFF.